The next 27 T cell receptor beta chains were all read from a single sample in a study of T cell clonality in common variable immunodeficiency. Study-level results: Fewer deletions and N-nucleotide insertions were reportedly seen in common variable immunodeficiency TCR beta sequences.

No antigen has been assigned to these receptors. Some clones are missing from TCRdb's copy, which holds only in-frame ones; the method was immunoSEQ multiplex PCR. The sample has over 15,000 clones, none seen only once; the top ten hold less than 15%. The sample taken for sequencing was peripheral blood mononuclear cells. The receptors derive from a human donor with common variable immunodeficiency.

This clone qualifies as medium-sized. The CDR3 goes on 3 residues after the read ends, and that part is filled in from the germline J gene. The gene calls are TRBV30 and TRBJ1-1, with D possibly being TRBD1 (6 bases). Trimming cost V 2 bases and J 4 bases, with 8 bases left between them. This CDR3 has 12 residues. CDR1 is GTSNPN and CDR2 is SVGIG in the germline V gene (reference sequence). Partial CDR3 DNA: TGTGCCTGGAGTTACAGGGCCACTGAA. Translating gives CAWSYRATE. Given in full, the CDR3 is CAWSYRATEAFF.

This clone was recorded many times. The read ends 3 residues before the CDR3 terminus; that terminus is restored from the germline J gene. V usage is TRBV2 and J usage is TRBJ1-6, with D perhaps TRBD1 (5 bases). The CDR3 totals 15 residues. The germline V and J ends were trimmed by 4 bases and 0 bases, with 7 bases remaining between them. Looked up from germline, CDR1 is SNHLY and CDR2 is FYNNEI. CDR3 sequence reads: CASSGQSSYNSPLHF. CDR3 bases read: TGTGCCAGCAGTGGACAGAGCTCCTATAATTCACCC.

There are many counts of this clone. The CDR3 reads CASSPSDRRISEQYF. The sequenced part of the CDR3 DNA is TGTGCCAGCAGCCCCTCAGACAGGCGGATAAGCGAG. The chain is built from TRBV5-6 and TRBJ2-7; D is possibly TRBD1 (6 bases). The read ends 3 residues early relative to the CDR3; the germline J gene fills the gap. Germline loops: CDR1 SGHDT, CDR2 YYEEEE. This CDR3 spans 15 amino acids. V was shortened by 4 bases and J by 6 bases, with 20 bases between the two germline ends.

This clone has just a few counts. The read finishes 3 residues shy of the CDR3 end, and the germline J gene is used to complete it. The chain carries TRBV19 and TRBJ1-2; 9 bases are a match to TRBD1. Per the germline V gene, CDR1 is LNHDA and CDR2 is SQIVND (reference sequence). V lost 9 bases, J lost 7 bases, and 12 bases stayed unmatched. The CDR3 runs 14 residues. The CDR3 loop reads CASRGDRVGGGYTF. The CDR3 DNA, read in part, is TGTGCCAGCAGAGGGGACAGGGTTGGCGGTGGC.

In its sample, this clone ranks as medium-sized (0.01 to 0.1%). Coverage ceases 3 residues before the CDR3 finishes, and the germline J gene fills in the end. The V and J genes are TRBV20-1 and TRBJ2-6; 9 bases are shared with TRBD2. The germline V gene has CDR1 DFQATT and CDR2 SNEGSKA (reference sequence). CDR3 length: 18 residues. The trim removed 6 bases at V and 0 bases at J, leaving 12 bases unmatched. This CDR3 reads CSARIRLAEGSGANVLTF. Incomplete CDR3 DNA: TGCAGTGCCCGGATCCGACTAGCGGAAGGCTCTGGGGCCAACGTC.

This clone was seen a few times. CDR3 sequence: CASSPLDSPGELFF. CDR3 DNA, as far as it was read: TGTGCCAGCTCACCACTGGACAGTCCGGGGGAG. This rearrangement joins TRBV18 to TRBJ2-2; a weak D match, TRBD1 (6 bases). The read ends 3 residues shy of where the CDR3 ends; the end is completed using the germline J gene. Between the trimmed V and J ends, which lost 1 base and 8 bases, there was a span of 11 bases. The CDR3 is 14 residues long. The germline gives CDR1 KGHSH, CDR2 LQKENI.

To note about this clone: The observed sequence ends 3 residues before the CDR3 terminus, with the missing tail filled in from the germline J gene. The chain combines TRBV2 with TRBJ2-5; D not resolved. V was trimmed by 6 bases and J by 2 bases, leaving 10 bases between them. Per germline, CDR1 SNHLY and CDR2 FYNNEI. The CDR3 totals 13 residues. The CDR3 loop reads CASSMGIQETQYF. The sequenced part of the CDR3 DNA is TGTGCCAGCAGCATGGGCATTCAAGAGACC.

With regard to this clone: With the read ending 3 residues before the CDR3 end, the germline J gene is used to fill in that end. The rearrangement links TRBV16 to TRBJ1-5; 9 nucleotides match TRBD1. The CDR3 length is 16 residues. V was pared by 0 bases and J by 4 bases, with 4 bases of the junction left unmatched. Germline V lookup: CDR1 KGHSY, CDR2 FQNENV. The CDR3 protein is CASSQSSGTGNQPQHF. The CDR3 DNA, read in part, is TGTGCCAGCAGCCAATCCTCCGGGACAGGGAATCAGCCC.

With regard to this clone: Sequencing ends 3 residues short of the CDR3 end; the germline J gene provides the rest. The rearrangement links TRBV5-1 to TRBJ1-2; D is uncertain. The CDR3 spans 13 residues. Trimming took off 4 bases at V and 0 bases at J, with 7 bases between the two ends. CDR1 is SGHRS and CDR2 is YFSETQ in the germline V gene. Here the CDR3 reads CASSTGANYGYTF. The sequenced part of the CDR3 DNA is TGCGCCAGCAGCACCGGGGCTAACTATGGC.

About this clone itself: The read ends 3 residues shy of where the CDR3 ends; the end is completed using the germline J gene. The rearrangement links TRBV30 to TRBJ2-2; tentatively, D is TRBD1 (6 bases). V shed 5 bases and J shed 2 bases, with 9 bases lying between them. Germline V gives CDR1 GTSNPN, CDR2 SVGIG (reference sequence). The CDR3 is made up of 13 amino acids. The CDR3 is CAWGQQNTGELFF. Incomplete CDR3 DNA: TGTGCCTGGGGACAGCAAAACACCGGGGAG. Drawing the rest from reference TRBV30 and TRBJ2-2, the complete variable domain is SQTIHQWPATLVQPVGSPLSLECTVEGTSNPNLYWYRQAAGRGLQLLFYSVGIGQISSEVPQNLSASRPQDRQFILSSKKLLLSDSGFYLCAWGQQNTGELFFGEGSRLTVL.

For this clone: The read gets to within 3 residues of the CDR3 end, and the germline J gene fills in the rest. The genes are TRBV2 and TRBJ2-3, with unresolved D. The length of the CDR3 is 15 residues. The germline CDR1 and CDR2 sequences are SNHLY and FYNNEI. V lost 1 base and J 3 bases, leaving 11 bases between the germline ends. The CDR3 here is CASSEDPTLTDTQYF. Partial CDR3 DNA: TGTGCCAGCAGTGAAGACCCTACCCTAACAGATACG.

As regards this clone: The sequenced fragment ends 3 residues before the CDR3 boundary, so the rest is inferred from the germline J gene. The V and J genes are TRBV18 and TRBJ1-1; TRBD1 matches 9 bases. Trimming at V came to 4 bases and at J to 4 bases, leaving 10 bases not matched to a gene. Looked up from germline, CDR1 is KGHSH and CDR2 is LQKENI. This CDR3 is 16 amino acids long. The DNA read from the CDR3 is TGTGCCAGCTCACTTTCGGGACAGGGATGGAGCACTGAA. Translated, it gives CASSLSGQGWSTE. The CDR3, in full, reads CASSLSGQGWSTEAFF.

Incomplete CDR3 DNA: TGTGCCTGGAGTGTACTTCTAGCGGAGACC. It translates to CAWSVLLAET. The full CDR3 reads CAWSVLLAETQYF. This chain joins TRBV30 and TRBJ2-5, with D possibly TRBD2 on 6 matching bases. The DNA ends 3 residues before the CDR3 does, and the rest of the CDR3 is filled in from the germline J gene. The CDR3 totals 13 residues. Between the trimmed V and J ends, which lost 0 bases and 5 bases, there was a span of 10 bases. The germline gives CDR1 GTSNPN, CDR2 SVGIG (reference sequence).

This clone has at least ten counts. With the read ending 3 residues before the CDR3 end, the germline J gene is used to fill in that end. J is TRBJ2-7 and V is TRBV19; 7 bases are a match to TRBD1. The ends lost 4 bases at V and 3 bases at J; junction bases unmatched: 6. The germline V gene has CDR1 LNHDA and CDR2 SQIVND (reference sequence). The CDR3 is 14 residues long. The sequenced part of the CDR3 DNA is TGTGCCAGTAGTACCCGGGACAGCAACTACGAG. It is translated as CASSTRDSNYE. The whole CDR3 is CASSTRDSNYEQYF.

This clone came up many times. This CDR3 is CASSPGQNLYEQYF. The CDR3 DNA, read in part, is TGTGCCAGCTCACCCGGACAAAACCTCTACGAG. The chain couples TRBV18 to TRBJ2-7, with TRBD1 as a possible D gene (5 bases). Coverage ceases 3 residues before the CDR3 finishes, and the germline J gene fills in the end. This CDR3 region has 14 residues. V was clipped by 3 bases and J by 3 bases, with 12 bases between them. Germline V gene data show CDR1 as KGHSH and CDR2 as LQKENI.

This clone showed up just a few times. The read halts 3 residues ahead of the CDR3 end, with the missing end drawn from the germline J gene. The rearrangement uses TRBV19 and TRBJ2-1; 7 bases are shared with TRBD2. The germline V gene has CDR1 LNHDA and CDR2 SQIVND (reference sequence). The V segment lost 7 bases and the J segment 9 bases; nucleotides outside the gene matches: 15. The CDR3 has 15 residues. Partial CDR3 DNA: TGTGCCAGTAAGTTTTCAGCGGGGACGGTTGGTGAG. It is translated as CASKFSAGTVGE. The CDR3 as a whole reads CASKFSAGTVGEQFF.

Details on this clone: The read ends 3 residues early relative to the CDR3; the germline J gene fills the gap. This sequence joins TRBV18 and TRBJ1-1; D may be TRBD1 (5 bases). Germline lookup yields CDR1 KGHSH and CDR2 LQKENI. The CDR3 is made up of 16 amino acids. Deletions cut 2 bases from V and 2 bases from J, with 15 bases between. CDR3 sequence: CASSPFTGQGNTEAFF. CDR3 DNA, as far as it was read: TGTGCCAGCTCACCATTTACCGGGCAGGGTAACACTGAA.

On this clone: The DNA ends 3 residues before the CDR3 does, and the rest of the CDR3 is filled in from the germline J gene. V usage is TRBV30 and J usage is TRBJ2-5; D perhaps matches TRBD1 (5 bases). Trimming removed 2 bases from V and 3 bases from J, with 10 bases in between. CDR1 and CDR2 (germline): GTSNPN, SVGIG (reference sequence). CDR3 length: 13 amino acids. The CDR3 DNA, read in part, is TGTGCCTGGAGTCGCGACAGTAAAGAGACC. Its protein is CAWSRDSKET. The CDR3 in its entirety is CAWSRDSKETQYF.

This clone has a count of ten or more. Partial CDR3 DNA: TGCAGTGCTAGAGACCCGACAGGGGGCTTGTTTTCACCC. Translation: CSARDPTGGLFSP. In full, the CDR3 reads CSARDPTGGLFSPLHF. The rearrangement links TRBV20-1 to TRBJ1-6, with 10 bases identical to TRBD1. With the read ending 3 residues before the CDR3 end, the germline J gene is used to fill in that end. The CDR3 sequence is 16 residues long. The junction had 8 bases not matched to a gene; V was cut back by 0 bases and J by 9 bases. The germline gives CDR1 DFQATT, CDR2 SNEGSKA (reference sequence).

Regarding this clone: The read falls 3 residues short of the CDR3 end, and the missing part is taken from the germline J gene. The chain links TRBV7-9 to TRBJ1-4, with D perhaps TRBD1 (5 bases). Germline V CDR1 and CDR2: SEHNR, FQNEAQ (reference sequence). CDR3 size: 14 residues. The germline V and J ends were trimmed by 2 bases and 4 bases, with 8 bases remaining between them. CDR3 in amino acids: CASSLSDSNEKLFF. CDR3 DNA (partial): TGTGCCAGCAGCTTATCAGACAGTAATGAAAAA.

Ten or more counts support this clone. The read is 3 residues too short to cover the CDR3 end, so that end is filled in from the germline J gene. The V and J genes are TRBV19 and TRBJ1-2; D is possibly TRBD1 (5 bases). Trimming stripped 7 bases from V and 4 bases from J, with 13 bases between. This CDR3 comprises 13 residues. Germline lookup yields CDR1 LNHDA and CDR2 SQIVND (reference sequence). The sequenced part of the CDR3 DNA is TGTGCCAGTACCGACAGTGTTCTCTATGGC. Its protein is CASTDSVLYG. The CDR3 in its entirety is CASTDSVLYGYTF.

In regard to this clone: The read terminates 3 residues ahead of where the CDR3 ends, so the germline J gene completes it. This rearrangement joins TRBV19 to TRBJ1-5, with a tentative D call TRBD1 (5 bases). The germline V gene has CDR1 LNHDA and CDR2 SQIVND (reference sequence). The V end was cut by 6 bases, the J end by 3 bases, with 9 bases between. The CDR3 has 13 residues. CDR3 DNA (partial): TGTGCCAGTAGCCCGGACAACAATCAGCCC. It specifies CASSPDNNQP. The entire CDR3 protein reads CASSPDNNQPQHF.

The table lists this clone with a few counts. The DNA ends 3 residues before the CDR3 does, and the rest of the CDR3 is filled in from the germline J gene. The V gene is TRBV30, the J gene TRBJ2-3, with TRBD2 matching over 9 bases. The length of the CDR3 is 14 residues. Trimming removed 5 bases from V and 2 bases from J; junction bases left unmatched: 5. Germline V gene data show CDR1 as GTSNPN and CDR2 as SVGIG (reference sequence). CDR3 sequence: CAWGGGANTDTQYF. Incomplete CDR3 DNA: TGTGCCTGGGGCGGGGGGGCGAACACAGATACG.

This clone was detected only a few times. The read halts 3 residues ahead of the CDR3 end, with the missing end drawn from the germline J gene. The V call is TRBV6-2 or TRBV6-3, the J call TRBJ1-1; D is possibly TRBD1 (6 bases). The CDR3 length is 15 residues. V lost 3 bases and J lost 1, with 12 bases in between. Germline CDR1 is MNHEY and CDR2 is SVGEGT. The CDR3 bases that were read are TGTGCCAGCAGTTATTGGGGGCGCCGGAACACTGAA. Translating it yields CASSYWGRRNTE. The whole CDR3 protein reads CASSYWGRRNTEAFF.

In regard to this clone: Read sequence stops 3 residues before the CDR3 end, and the germline J gene provides the missing end. The V call is TRBV20-1, the J call TRBJ2-1; 10 positions agree with TRBD2. The CDR3 runs to 14 residues. The ends lost 4 bases at V and 2 bases at J; junction bases unmatched: 2. Germline CDR1 and CDR2: DFQATT and SNEGSKA (reference sequence). Incomplete CDR3 DNA: TGCAGTGCTATAAGCGGGGGGGCCTACAATGAG. Translating gives CSAISGGAYNE. The full-length CDR3 reads as CSAISGGAYNEQFF.

In this sample, this clone turned up a few times. The read stops 3 residues short of the end of the CDR3; the missing end is completed from the germline J gene. The V gene is TRBV6-1, the J gene TRBJ2-5; possible D gene TRBD1, 6 bases. The V end was cut by 2 bases, the J end by 4 bases, with 11 bases between. The germline V gene has CDR1 MNHNS and CDR2 SASEGT. This CDR3 contains 14 residues. The sequenced CDR3 bases are TGTGCCAGCAGTGAAAACAGGGTGTTAGAGACC. Residues: CASSENRVLET. The full CDR3 protein reads CASSENRVLETQYF.

This clone has only a few counts. The read stops 3 residues short of the end of the CDR3; the missing end is completed from the germline J gene. The chain joins TRBV7-9 to TRBJ2-1; weak D call: TRBD1 (5 bases). Germline lookup yields CDR1 SEHNR and CDR2 FQNEAQ (reference sequence). Trimming took off 2 bases at V and 7 bases at J, with 9 bases between the two ends. The CDR3 runs 13 residues. The covered CDR3 bases are TGTGCCAGCAGCTTAACAGGCCCGAATGAG. Translated, it gives CASSLTGPNE. The CDR3, in full, reads CASSLTGPNEQFF.